This T cell receptor (beta chain) was captured by sequencing in a study of CD8+CD57+ T cells in acquired aplastic anemia. On the study more broadly: Isolated CD4+ and CD8+ cells, once sorted, yielded DNA averaging around 3.3 ug.

It was genomic DNA that served as the template for profiling TCR beta VDJ and CDR3. TCRdb re-called the reads through MiXCR, storing one row per CDR3 protein. Of hundreds of thousands of distinct CDR3 sequences listed, approximately 33% were seen once; the top ten hold around 0.82%. Germline CDR1 DFQATT, CDR2 SNEGSKA (reference sequence). The germline V and J ends were trimmed by 3 bases and 6 bases, with 23 bases remaining between them. The CDR3 loop spans 16 amino acids. Patients sequenced had flow cytometry evidence of CD8+CD57+ cell expansion. Blood sampling was performed on the patients, and none of them had received therapy by then.

This sequence joins TRBV20-1 and TRBJ1-1; weak D call: TRBD1 (6 bases). The sequenced sample was sorted CD4+, CD8+, or CD8+CD57+ T cells (not recorded which) from PBMCs. The TCR comes from a human donor with aplastic anemia. The CDR3 nucleotides read TGCAGTGCTAGTGGGAAGCAGGGGATAACTGTCTCTGAAGCTTTCTTT. It specifies CSASGKQGITVSEAFF.